These 27 T cell receptor beta chains share one sample of origin, sequenced in a study of cytomegalovirus exposure and HLA in healthy donors. The PCR made use of 60 Vbeta and 13 Jbeta primers. Method: immunoSEQ multiplex PCR; TCRdb's copy keeps in-frame clones and lacks some. The sample lists tens of thousands of clones, just under 80% occurring once. Sequenced input: PBMCs. The receptor set was obtained from a male donor in good health and CMV-seropositive.

The V gene is TRBV19, the J gene TRBJ2-1; 7 nucleotides agree with TRBD2. This CDR3 is built from 16 residues. The trim removed 4 bases at V and 4 bases at J, leaving 10 bases unmatched. Germline V gives CDR1 LNHDA, CDR2 SQIVND (reference sequence). The CDR3 here is CASSTVSGAIYNEQFF. The DNA of the CDR3 is TGTGCCAGTAGTACCGTAAGCGGGGCAATTTACAATGAGCAGTTCTTC.

Notes on this clone: At one end the junction does not follow the germline gene, possibly because of a read error. The chain employs TRBV7-9 and TRBJ1-2; D not certain. CDR1 is SEHNR, CDR2 FQNEAQ, per germline (reference sequence). CDR3 length: 18 residues. CDR3 protein: CSSSLDYSRGSDGHGYTF. DNA of the CDR3: TGTTCCAGCAGCTTAGACTACTCTCGGGGTTCTGACGGTCATGGCTACACCTTC. Drawing the rest from reference TRBV7-9 and TRBJ1-2, the complete variable domain is DTGVSQNPRHKITKRGQNVTFRCDPISEHNRLYWYRQTLGQGPEFLTYFQNEAQLEKSRLLSDRFSAERPKGSFSTLEIQRTEQGDSAMYLCSSSLDYSRGSDGHGYTFGSGTRLTVV.

The chain employs TRBV30 and TRBJ2-2; TRBD2 agrees at 10 bases. This CDR3 has 13 residues. V lost 2 bases to trimming and J lost 7 bases; unmatched junction nucleotides: 1. Germline assignment: CDR1 GTSNPN and CDR2 SVGIG (reference sequence). CDR3 in DNA: TGTGCCTGGAGTAGCGGGAGGGTCGGGGAGCTGTTTTTT. Protein product: CAWSSGRVGELFF.

The chain combines TRBV27 with TRBJ2-1, with 14 nucleotides matching TRBD2. Losses at the gene ends were 5 bases for V and 0 bases for J; bases not matched to a gene: 9. The CDR3 is 19 amino acids. Per germline, CDR1 MNHEY and CDR2 SMNVEV (reference sequence). The chain's CDR3 is CASSQGLAGEPGSYNEQFF. The CDR3 DNA follows: TGTGCCAGCAGTCAGGGACTAGCGGGAGAACCGGGCTCCTACAATGAGCAGTTCTTC.

This chain joins TRBV4-2 and TRBJ2-2; D gene uncertain. The ends were cut back, 1 base at V and 7 bases at J, with 7 bases in the middle. The CDR3 has 13 residues. Germline V gives CDR1 LGHNA, CDR2 YNFKEQ. The CDR3 DNA reads TGTGCCAGCAGCCAAGGGCGGAGCGGGGAGCTGTTTTTT. As protein: CASSQGRSGELFF.

The chain is built from TRBV28 and TRBJ2-7; D perhaps matches TRBD1 (5 bases). This CDR3 contains 14 residues. Germline CDR1 MDHEN, CDR2 SYDVKM. Trimming shortened V by 4 bases and J by 3 bases, and 13 bases separated the two germline ends. In DNA form, the CDR3 reads TGTGCCAGCAGTTCACTTACAGGAGACTACGAGCAGTACTTC. Translated, it gives CASSSLTGDYEQYF.

This sequence joins TRBV5-5 and TRBJ1-3; D is uncertain. This CDR3 comprises 15 residues. From germline, CDR1 is SGHKS and CDR2 YYEKEE (reference sequence). V was pared by 0 bases and J by 3 bases, with 10 bases between. CDR3 in amino acids: CASSLAGFGGNTIYF. CDR3 nucleotides: TGTGCCAGCAGCTTGGCCGGGTTCGGTGGAAACACCATATATTTT.

The chain carries TRBV28 and TRBJ2-7; possible D gene TRBD2, 6 bases. Trimming removed 3 bases from V and 1 base from J, with 13 bases in between. Germline V CDR1 and CDR2: MDHEN, SYDVKM. The CDR3 totals 15 residues. CDR3 coding DNA: TGTGCCAGCAGTTTGACTAGTATAGGGTCCTACGAGCAGTACTTC. As protein: CASSLTSIGSYEQYF. Supplemented by reference TRBV28 and TRBJ2-7, the full variable domain reads DVKVTQSSRYLVKRTGEKVFLECVQDMDHENMFWYRQDPGLGLRLIYFSYDVKMKEKGDIPEGYSVSREKKERFSLILESASTNQTSMYLCASSLTSIGSYEQYFGPGTRLTVT.

This clone was seen once. This chain connects TRBV5-4 to TRBJ2-5, with D tentatively TRBD2 (6 bases). In germline, CDR1 is SGHNT, CDR2 YYREEE (reference sequence). The CDR3 is 15 residues long. Trimming pared 0 bases from V and 5 bases from J, leaving 14 bases between. The CDR3 DNA follows: TGTGCCAGCAGCTTGGTCCCGGGAGCAACCGAGACCCAGTACTTC. Protein product: CASSLVPGATETQYF.

The rearrangement joins TRBV4-1 to TRBJ1-1; D uncertain. The germline V and J ends were trimmed by 5 bases and 4 bases, with 17 bases remaining between them. This CDR3 contains 15 residues. CDR1 MGHRA and CDR2 YSYEKL come from the germline V gene. CDR3 protein: CASSLHSSAGTEAFF. The CDR3 coding sequence is TGCGCCAGCAGCTTACACAGTTCAGCGGGCACTGAAGCTTTCTTT.

This clone has more than one count but fewer than ten. The chain has TRBV5-1 and TRBJ2-7; TRBD2 agrees at 11 bases. This CDR3 comprises 15 residues. Germline CDR1 SGHRS, CDR2 YFSETQ. The ends lost 5 bases at V and 4 bases at J; junction bases unmatched: 8. In DNA, the CDR3 is TGCGCCAGCAGTTATGAGACTAGCGGGACTTACGAGCAGTACTTC. Translating gives CASSYETSGTYEQYF.

The rearrangement uses TRBV5-1 and TRBJ2-7, with D possibly TRBD1 on 6 matching bases. Germline V gene data show CDR1 as SGHRS and CDR2 as YFSETQ. V gave up 0 bases and J gave up 3 bases, with 13 bases separating them. CDR3 length equals 15 residues. In DNA form, the CDR3 reads TGCGCCAGCAGCTTGGTTGCAGGGGCAAGCTACGAGCAGTACTTC. Translating gives CASSLVAGASYEQYF.

V is TRBV7-2 and J is TRBJ2-7; perhaps TRBD2 as D (7 bases). Trimming removed 2 bases at V and 3 bases at J, with 14 bases between. CDR1 and CDR2 (germline): SGHTA, FQGNSA. The CDR3 length is 15 residues. The CDR3 reads CASSLYRGAGYEQYF. DNA of the CDR3: TGTGCCAGCAGCTTATATCGGGGGGCGGGCTACGAGCAGTACTTC.

This chain joins TRBV29-1 and TRBJ2-1, with 7 bases that match TRBD2. This CDR3 contains 11 residues. The V and J ends lost 8 bases and 4 bases, in that order; junction bases with no gene match: 2. The germline gives CDR1 SQVTM, CDR2 ANQGSEA. The CDR3 bases are TGCAGCTCCGGGGGGTACAATGAGCAGTTCTTC. It specifies CSSGGYNEQFF.

J is TRBJ2-5 and V is TRBV7-6; 12 bases are a match to TRBD2. The J call is in doubt because the DNA end fits TRBJ2-7 better. The CDR3 sequence is 15 residues long. Germline-derived CDR1 and CDR2 are SGHVS and FNYEAQ. DNA of the CDR3: TGTGCCAGCAGCGAGGGACTAGCGGGTATCTACGAGCAGTACTTC. Its protein product is CASSEGLAGIYEQYF.

CDR3 sequence: CAWSRDREDYEQYF. The DNA of the CDR3 is TGTGCCTGGAGTCGGGACAGGGAGGACTACGAGCAGTACTTC. This chain links TRBV30 with TRBJ2-7; 9 bases agree with TRBD1. Germline V gene lookup returns CDR1 GTSNPN and CDR2 SVGIG (reference sequence). J gave up 3 bases and V 2 bases, and 5 bases lay outside the gene matches. CDR3 length equals 14 residues.

The chain links TRBV7-9 to TRBJ2-1; 12 bases align to TRBD1. Germline V gene data show CDR1 as SEHNR and CDR2 as FQNEAQ (reference sequence). The CDR3 is made up of 15 amino acids. Trimming took 6 bases from V and 7 from J; bases not matched to a gene: 7. The CDR3 DNA sequence: TGTGCCAGCAGGGCCGGGACAGGGGGCTTTAATGAGCAGTTCTTC. This gives the protein CASRAGTGGFNEQFF.

The V and J genes are TRBV6-5 and TRBJ2-7, with D possibly matching TRBD1 (6 bases). Trimming took off 0 bases at V and 2 bases at J, with 11 bases between the two ends. The CDR3 loop spans 15 amino acids. Germline CDR1 MNHEY, CDR2 SVGAGI. The CDR3 spells CASSYSPPGAYEQYF. In DNA form, the CDR3 reads TGTGCCAGCAGTTACTCCCCTCCAGGGGCCTACGAGCAGTACTTC.

This clone was seen only a few times. V and J are TRBV7-9 and TRBJ1-2; 10 positions agree with TRBD1. The CDR3 runs to 14 residues. V trimming: 5 bases; J trimming: 7 bases; junction bases outside the gene matches: 7. Germline-derived CDR1 and CDR2 are SEHNR and FQNEAQ (reference sequence). The CDR3 sequence is CASSPRDRGVGYTF. The CDR3 DNA reads as TGTGCCAGCAGCCCCCGGGACAGGGGTGTTGGCTACACCTTC.

This clone was observed once. V gene TRBV27 combines with J gene TRBJ1-1, with D tentatively TRBD1 (6 bases). The CDR3 loop spans 14 amino acids. V was trimmed by 1 base and J by 3 bases, leaving 9 bases between them. Germline V gene sequence: CDR1 MNHEY, CDR2 SMNVEV (reference sequence). The CDR3 spells CASSLYTGYTEAFF. In nucleotides, the CDR3 is TGTGCCAGCAGTTTATATACAGGGTACACTGAAGCTTTCTTT.

The chain uses TRBV6-5 and TRBJ2-7; 10 bases match TRBD2. The CDR3 consists of 14 residues. CDR1 and CDR2 from the germline V gene are MNHEY and SVGAGI. The V gene end was trimmed by 9 bases and the J gene end by 2 bases; junction bases not matched to a gene: 7. Written as DNA, the CDR3 is TGTGCCAGTTCCCCTAGCGGGAGAACCTACGAGCAGTACTTC. Translated, it gives CASSPSGRTYEQYF.

The rearrangement links TRBV28 to TRBJ2-7; TRBD1 matches at 11 bases. CDR3 size: 18 residues. From germline, CDR1 is MDHEN and CDR2 SYDVKM. V trimming: 4 bases; J trimming: 3 bases; junction bases outside the gene matches: 14. As DNA, the CDR3 is TGTGCCAGCAGTTCCATCGGGACAGGGGGAGAGGGGTACTACGAGCAGTACTTC. Translating it yields CASSSIGTGGEGYYEQYF.

This chain connects TRBV5-4 to TRBJ2-7, with a weak D call TRBD1 (5 bases). Deletions cut 5 bases from V and 4 bases from J, with 19 bases between. CDR3 length equals 15 residues. Germline V gene sequence: CDR1 SGHNT, CDR2 YYREEE (reference sequence). CDR3 in amino acids: CASSLGLIGSYEQYF. The CDR3 nucleotides read TGTGCCAGCAGTCTGGGGCTAATCGGTTCGTACGAGCAGTACTTC.

The chain uses TRBV5-4 and TRBJ1-2; possibly TRBD1 for D (5 bases). V was trimmed by 3 bases and J by 7 bases, leaving 13 bases between them. This CDR3 contains 13 residues. Germline CDR1 is SGHNT and CDR2 is YYREEE (reference sequence). CDR3 in amino acids: CASSSSWGGGYTF. The DNA of the CDR3 is TGTGCCAGCAGCTCCAGTTGGGGGGGTGGCTACACCTTC.

The genes are TRBV6-1 and TRBJ1-1; 9 nucleotides align to TRBD1. The germline gives CDR1 MNHNS, CDR2 SASEGT. V dropped 7 bases and J dropped 5; count of bases not matched to a gene: 8. The CDR3 has 14 amino acids. For the CDR3, the DNA is TGTGCCAGCACGAGACAGGGGGAGTATACTGAAGCTTTCTTT. Translating it yields CASTRQGEYTEAFF.

The rearrangement joins TRBV6-6 to TRBJ2-7; the match to TRBD2 covers 9 bases. V was pared by 6 bases and J by 6 bases, with 9 bases of the junction left unmatched. The CDR3 is 14 amino acids. The germline gives CDR1 MNHNY, CDR2 SVGAGI (reference sequence). The CDR3 region has the DNA TGTGCCAGCAGAGCCCCGGGACTAGCTTCCGAGCAGTACTTC. It encodes CASRAPGLASEQYF.

The V gene is TRBV6-1, the J gene TRBJ1-1, with a possible D match to TRBD1 (6 bases). With 2 bases removed from V and 8 bases from J, the gap between germline ends came to 9 bases. Germline CDR1 reads MNHNS; CDR2 reads SASEGT. CDR3 length: 12 amino acids. CDR3 region: CASSEKRGEAFF. The CDR3 region has the DNA TGTGCCAGCAGTGAAAAGAGGGGGGAAGCTTTCTTT.